This record covers a single TCR beta chain. These data belong to a study of blood T cell repertoires in COVID-19. The wider study: COVID-19 samples collected from the United States, Italy and Spain covered acute and convalescent phases. In each case, the material was cDNA or gDNA derived from T cells, B-cell-depleted T cells, or PBMCs.

The V and J ends lost 6 bases and 0 bases respectively, with 8 bases between them. The germline V gene encodes CDR1 MNHEY and CDR2 SMNVEV (reference sequence). The CDR3 extends over 13 amino acids. Original handling: The authors estimated nucleated cell counts from reference gene primer amplification. Libraries were prepared by immunoSEQ multiplex PCR; TCRdb keeps only in-frame clonotypes and omits some of them. V and J calls and clone size are those listed in that table; D and trimming were worked out from the DNA. The table includes roughly 250,000 clones, around 90% detected once. The sample consisted of peripheral blood. The chain couples TRBV27 to TRBJ1-1; perhaps TRBD1 as D (5 bases). The source of this sequence is a woman aged 40 to 50 with acute or convalescent COVID-19. As DNA, the CDR3 is TGTGCCAGCAGCGGGGGAGTGAACACTGAAGCTTTCTTT. Protein sequence: CASSGGVNTEAFF.